These 5 T cell receptor beta chains originate from one sample sequenced in a study of a mutant IDH1 vaccine in newly diagnosed glioma. TCRdb's copy holds only in-frame clones and misses some; the assay was immunoSEQ multiplex PCR. The sample lists over 45,000 clones; around 80% were seen once. Their recognized antigens are unknown. Time point reported: week 5, during vaccination. Vaccination used 300 ug of mutant IDH1 20-mer peptide per dose, with topical imiquimod. Sample: PBMCs, taken from a glioma patient whose treatment included an IDH1 peptide vaccine. These receptors were obtained from a man between 25 and 39 years old with glioma.

The chain combines TRBV7-9 with TRBJ2-7, with D maybe TRBD1 (6 bases). The germline CDR1 and CDR2 sequences are SEHNR and FQNEAQ (reference sequence). The CDR3 extends over 15 amino acids. Between the trimmed V and J ends, which lost 1 base and 5 bases, there was a span of 15 bases. The CDR3 DNA reads as TGTGCCAGCAGCTTAGATGCAGGGGTAAGGAACGAGCAGTACTTC. Protein: CASSLDAGVRNEQYF.

The genes are TRBV5-5 and TRBJ2-7; possibly TRBD1 or TRBD2 for D (5 bases each). V lost 4 bases to trimming and J lost 5 bases, with 16 bases between them. The CDR3 is made up of 14 amino acids. The germline V gene has CDR1 SGHKS and CDR2 YYEKEE (reference sequence). CDR3 residues: CASSRNPGTHEQYF. The DNA of the CDR3 is TGTGCCAGCAGCCGCAACCCGGGGACCCACGAGCAGTACTTC.

In DNA, the CDR3 is TGTGCCAGCAGCGTAGCGGCAGGGGTCAATCAGCCCCAGCATTTT. Translated: CASSVAAGVNQPQHF. This chain connects TRBV9 to TRBJ1-5; D might be TRBD1 (6 bases). Between the trimmed V and J ends, which lost 0 bases and 3 bases, there was a span of 10 bases. In germline, CDR1 is SGDLS, CDR2 YYNGEE. The CDR3 is made up of 15 amino acids.

Turning to this clone: This sample includes further DNA sequences coding for the same CDR3. This chain links TRBV30 with TRBJ1-2; maybe TRBD1 (6 bases). From germline, CDR1 is GTSNPN and CDR2 SVGIG (reference sequence). The CDR3 extends over 14 amino acids. Trimming cost V 3 bases and J 2 bases, with 13 bases left between them. CDR3 amino acids: CAWSAGRGNYGYTF. CDR3 DNA: TGTGCCTGGAGCGCCGGGAGGGGGAACTATGGCTACACCTTC.

V and J are TRBV27 and TRBJ1-6; D not certain. CDR3 length equals 13 residues. Germline V lookup: CDR1 MNHEY, CDR2 SMNVEV (reference sequence). Trimming took 0 bases from V and 7 from J, leaving 4 bases between them. The CDR3 nucleotides are TGTGCCAGCAGTTTATCGGGGAATTCACCCCTCCACTTT. Amino acids: CASSLSGNSPLHF.